The entry below describes one T cell receptor beta chain. Its antigen is currently not known. Per-base quality was not reported, and no clone a single base away is much larger than it. These data are taken from a study of blood T cells in healthy people across ages (dated by TCRdb to the mid-2010s). For the wider study: In model experiments, template switching captured roughly one uniquely barcoded TCR beta cDNA molecule for every two T cells. Using the same blood draw, the study looked at two additional independent replicas of 1 million unique cDNA reads for two donors, one aged 18 to 30 and the other aged 80 or older. Age-related changes in TCR beta repertoire diversity were measured in the study by deep sequencing normalized with unique cDNA molecular identifiers. The donors were split into four age groups: young (average roughly 15 years), middle-aged (39), aged (approximately 59) and long-lived (about 82). What the authors observed across the whole study: Donor CMV infection status was unknown, potentially confounding age-related changes in expanded clonotypes. The percentage of naive T cells measured by flow cytometry correlated strongly with observed TCR beta diversity. Total diversity estimates from one million sequenced T cells were considered lower bounds and underestimates. Compared with the aged group, the long-lived group had more naive CD4+ T cells, fewer expanded clones and increased TCR diversity, a pattern suggesting age selection. Because profiling used bulk unsorted PBMCs, naive and antigen-experienced compartments could not be compared conclusively. As age increased, observed TCR beta diversity per million T cells dropped in a roughly linear way, and a significant reduction was already evident by age about 36.

The receptor library was made with 5' RACE. This sample was sequenced with an Illumina HiSeq 2500. A second PCR of roughly 6 to 11 cycles was run with a J-beta primer mix and a sample-barcoded 5' primer. Each TCR beta cDNA molecule received a unique molecular identifier from a template-switch 5' adaptor carrying 12 random nucleotides. At least 2.5 million CDR3-containing paired-end reads were obtained from each sample. All of the RNA was converted into first-strand cDNA using the Mint cDNA synthesis kit, with a TRBC-specific oligonucleotide serving as the primer. After uracil-DNA glycosylase treatment, a first 18-cycle PCR used universal primers M1SS and BC2_uni_R on all cDNA. Concerning the study's data processing: For normalization, 1 million high-quality reads were randomly selected from each sample, with every read carrying a distinct molecular identifier. Reads with shared molecular identifiers were discarded instead of being binned into consensus sequences. MiTCR, with a Q25 quality threshold and the strictest error-elimination algorithm, was used for CDR3 identification, clonotype clustering and error correction. A nonparametric unseen species model with Euler transformation was used to estimate a lower bound on total TCR beta diversity. TCRdb reprocessing: public reads trimmed at Q25 with fastp, clones called with MiXCR, in-frame beta chains kept. Rows with one shared CDR3 protein collapse into an entry with the most common genes and DNA. None of the V and J calls come from the authors' own analysis; TCRdb made them. Recorded for this sample are hundreds of thousands of distinct CDR3 sequences; less than 25% of them occurred a single time. The biggest ten clones account for roughly 10% of the sample.

The donors were 40 or so Caucasian individuals from Russia, aged roughly 6 to 100 years, who were systemically healthy. Each donor gave around 9 milliliters of peripheral blood, collected into EDTA-treated Vacutainer tubes. Ficoll-Paque density-gradient centrifugation was used to isolate PBMCs, with at least 6.5 million per sample. Total RNA was extracted from PBMCs with Trizol reagent, with at least 5 micrograms obtained per sample. Naive CD45RAhigh/CD27high T cell percentages were measured by flow cytometry on a PBMC aliquot from every donor. There are 14 amino acids in the CDR3, from cysteine to phenylalanine inclusive. The DNA shown is the 42-base CDR3, in frame from base 1. CDR1 and CDR2 are read off the germline V gene as MGHDK and SYGVNS. Trimming takes 2 bases off V and 4 bases off J; junction bases not matched to a gene: 2. The sample also formed part of further work on T cells of mothers and their children. As the second publication notes: The donors were nine systemically healthy Caucasian individuals, made up of three mothers and their six children. cDNA synthesis used all of the extracted RNA, with 1.5 ug of RNA in each 15 ul reaction. In the second PCR, the M1S primer added sample barcodes and 2-4 random nucleotides. More than 9 million TCR beta CDR3 reads were obtained from each mother, and approximately 3 million reads were obtained from each child. In both related and unrelated pairs, thymic selection shapes the output of TCR recombination in a similar way, with inherited differences having only a minor effect. Normalized repertoire overlap was always found to be slightly, but never significantly, higher in related mother-child pairs than in unrelated mother-child pairs. No persistent microchimeric T cell clones were found, with a detection sensitivity of approximately 100 clones per million clonotypes. The study used deep NGS to compare TCR beta repertoires of mothers and children, seeking features distinguishing related mother-child pairs from unrelated individuals. On average, the children were approximately 11 +/- 4 years old, while the mothers were 40 +/- 4 years old. After adapters were ligated using NEBNext reagents, the libraries underwent 100+100 nt paired-end sequencing on an Illumina HiSeq 2000. To prevent cross-contamination, the mother and child libraries were prepared one month apart and sequenced in separate runs. For each donor, somewhere between about 450,000 and 2,100,000 distinct TCR beta clonotypes were identified. Naive TCR beta clonotypes were estimated from low-frequency clonotypes matched to each donor's FACS-determined naive share, without sorting.

The chain is assembled from TRBV25-1 and TRBJ1-2, with 9 bases aligning to TRBD1. The sequenced material came from blood. The TCR sequence derives from a boy between 10 and 17 years old in good health. The sequenced DNA is TGTGCCAGCAGTGAAACAGGGGGCGCCTATGGCTACACCTTC. This yields the protein CASSETGGAYGYTF.